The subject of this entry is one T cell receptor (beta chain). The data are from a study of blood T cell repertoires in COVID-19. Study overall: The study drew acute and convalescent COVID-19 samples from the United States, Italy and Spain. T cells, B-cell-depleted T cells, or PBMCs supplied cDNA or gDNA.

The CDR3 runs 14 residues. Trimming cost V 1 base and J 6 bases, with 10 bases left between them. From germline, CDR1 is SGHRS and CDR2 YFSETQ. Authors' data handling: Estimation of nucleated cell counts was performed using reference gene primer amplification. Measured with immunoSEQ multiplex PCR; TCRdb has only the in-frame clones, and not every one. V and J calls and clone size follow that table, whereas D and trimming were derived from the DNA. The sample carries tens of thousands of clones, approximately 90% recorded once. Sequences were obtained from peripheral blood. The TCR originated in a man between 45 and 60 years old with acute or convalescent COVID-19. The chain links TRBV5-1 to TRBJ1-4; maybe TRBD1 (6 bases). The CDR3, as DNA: TGCGCCAGCAGCTTGCTAGGGGGAGATGAAAAACTGTTTTTT. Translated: CASSLLGGDEKLFF. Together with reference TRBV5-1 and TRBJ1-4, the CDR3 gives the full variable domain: KAGVTQTPRYLIKTRGQQVTLSCSPISGHRSVSWYQQTPGQGLQFLFEYFSETQRNKGNFPGRFSGRQFSNSRSEMNVSTLELGDSALYLCASSLLGGDEKLFFGSGTQLSVL.